A selection of T cell receptor beta chains follows, all from one sample in a study of Graves' ophthalmopathy and Graves' hyperthyroidism. Each CDR3 protein is one row after TCRdb ran MiXCR on the multiplex PCR reads. The repertoire includes hundreds of thousands of distinct CDR3 sequences, 15% to 19% of them detected once, and roughly 7% sits in the top ten. Sequences were obtained from peripheral blood. The receptors here all came from a woman between 18 and 29 years old with stable Graves' hyperthyroidism. The CDR3 runs from the conserved cysteine through the conserved F or W. A D gene is named only where the DNA matches it firmly. Size tells how often a clone was seen (once, few, many) or the class of an expanded clone, and some rows leave it out.

d_gene	v_gene	j_gene	abundance	CDR3nt	CDR3aa
-	TRBV5-1	TRBJ1-1	-	TGCGCCAGCAGCTATGGACAGTCTGAAGCTTTCTTT	CASSYGQSEAFF
TRBD2	TRBV19	TRBJ2-7	many	TGTGCCAGTAGCCTCCTTCCGGGGGGACCCTCCTACGAGCAGTACTTC	CASSLLPGGPSYEQYF
-	TRBV7-3	TRBJ2-2	-	TGTGCCAGCAGCTTAAAGGCAGGGCCCGGGGAGCTGTTTTTT	CASSLKAGPGELFF
TRBD2	TRBV7-8	TRBJ2-5	many	TGTGCCAGCAGCTTAGCAGGCACTAGCGGGGGGAGAGAGACCCAGTACTTC	CASSLAGTSGGRETQYF
-	TRBV9	TRBJ1-5	many	TGTGCCAGCAGCGTAGCAGATAATAGCAATCAGCCCCAGCATTTT	CASSVADNSNQPQHF
-	TRBV5-1	TRBJ2-7	few	TGCGCCAGCAGCTCGGGACTGCCCTACGAGCAGTACTTC	CASSSGLPYEQYF
-	TRBV15	TRBJ1-5	many	TGTGCCACCAGCAGAGATCTTAGGGGGGATAGCAATCAGCCCCAGCATTTT	CATSRDLRGDSNQPQHF
-	TRBV6-4	TRBJ2-7	many	TGTGCCAGCAGCCACCTGCTGGGGACTGTCGAATCCTACGAGCAGTACTTC	CASSHLLGTVESYEQYF
-	TRBV2	TRBJ1-1	-	TGTGCCAGCAGTGAACTAGGGGAGAGCACTGAAACTTTCTTT	CASSELGESTETFF
-	TRBV12-3/TRBV12-4	TRBJ2-7	few	TGTGCCAGCAGTTTAGCGCTTAGTGGGGCCTACGAGCAGTACTTC	CASSLALSGAYEQYF
-	TRBV12-3/TRBV12-4	TRBJ1-1	many	TGTGCCAGCAGTCCCGGGACAATGAACACTGAAGCTTTCTTT	CASSPGTMNTEAFF
TRBD1	TRBV24-1	TRBJ1-2	-	TGTGCCACCAGTGACTCCGGGACAGAGTTCTATGGCTACACCTTC	CATSDSGTEFYGYTF
TRBD1	TRBV19	TRBJ2-2	many	TGTGCCAGTAGTACCAACAGGGGCACCGGGGAGCTGTTTTTT	CASSTNRGTGELFF
-	TRBV29-1	TRBJ2-7	many	TGCAGCGCCTACACAGGGACCGAATACGAGCAGTACTTC	CSAYTGTEYEQYF
-	TRBV13	TRBJ2-7	few	TGTGCCAGCAGCCCTAGGCGGGACGGTCCCTACGAGCAGTACTTC	CASSPRRDGPYEQYF
TRBD1	TRBV6-5	TRBJ1-2	many	TGTGCCAGCAGTTACCTCATTATCGACAGGGTCGATGACTACACCTTC	CASSYLIIDRVDDYTF
-	TRBV6-5	TRBJ1-1	many	TGTGCCAGCAGTTACTCGGGGCTCACTGAAGCTTTCTTT	CASSYSGLTEAFF
-	TRBV11-2	TRBJ2-5	-	TGTGCCATCAGCTTATCTGGAGGGGGCACCCAGACCCAGTACTTC	CAISLSGGGTQTQYF
-	TRBV6-5	TRBJ2-5	-	TGTGCCAGCAGCTACAGGGTCACGGAGACCCAGTACTTC	CASSYRVTETQYF
-	TRBV7-9	TRBJ1-4	many	TGTGCCAGCACCCAACAGAACTCCCGTGAAAAACTGTTTTTT	CASTQQNSREKLFF
TRBD1	TRBV12-3/TRBV12-4	TRBJ1-6	-	TGTGCCAGTAGTATCGGGACAGGGGATTCACCCCTCCACTTT	CASSIGTGDSPLHF
-	TRBV15	TRBJ1-2	many	TGTGCCACCAGCAGAGATCGGGTAGTGGGTGGCTACACCTTC	CATSRDRVVGGYTF
TRBD1	TRBV12-3/TRBV12-4	TRBJ2-5	many	TGTGCCAGCAATGCACAGGGGGTTGCAGTGGAGACCCAGTACTTC	CASNAQGVAVETQYF
TRBD1	TRBV5-6	TRBJ1-2	many	TGTGCCAGCAGCCGGGACAGCTCCTATGGCTACACCTTC	CASSRDSSYGYTF
-	TRBV5-1	TRBJ1-1	many	TGCGCCAGCAGCTTCGGTCTTAGGGAAGATCCTGAAGCTTTCTTT	CASSFGLREDPEAFF
-	TRBV6-2/TRBV6-3	TRBJ1-1	many	TGTGCCAGCAGTTACGAGGCTGGCGGACCGAACACTGAAGCTTTCTTT	CASSYEAGGPNTEAFF
-	TRBV27	TRBJ1-2	many	TGTGCCAGCAGTTTATCGGGGACGCCCATCCTCTCCGGCTACACCTTC	CASSLSGTPILSGYTF
-	TRBV20-1	TRBJ1-1	few	TGCAGTGCTAGGAGGGGGGGGGAGGACACTGAAGCTTTCTTT	CSARRGGEDTEAFF
-	TRBV10-2	TRBJ1-6	many	TGCGCCAGCAGTACGGGGGTGGCCCTCCACTTT	CASSTGVALHF
-	TRBV20-1	TRBJ1-1	many	TGCAGTGCTAGAGATCAGGACCCCGAAGCTTTCTTT	CSARDQDPEAFF
-	TRBV12-3/TRBV12-4	TRBJ1-5	-	TGTGCCAGCAGTTCAATGGGATTTCGTAATCAGCCCCAGCATTTT	CASSSMGFRNQPQHF
-	TRBV29-1	TRBJ1-2	-	TGCAGCACCATGGGTGGGGACGGAGCTTCTTACACCTTC	CSTMGGDGASYTF
-	TRBV9	TRBJ2-7	-	TGTGCCAGCAGCGTAGGAGGAGGGGGCCCCTACGAGCAGTACTTC	CASSVGGGGPYEQYF
TRBD2	TRBV5-8	TRBJ2-5	many	TGTGCCAGCAGCCCGGGATCGACAGCGGGGTTCCAAGAGACCCAGTACTTC	CASSPGSTAGFQETQYF
TRBD1	TRBV6-2/TRBV6-3	TRBJ2-7	many	TGTGCCAGCAGTTACCTCCGGACAGGGGGGACCTACGAGCAGTACTTC	CASSYLRTGGTYEQYF
TRBD2	TRBV5-5	TRBJ2-5	many	TGTGCCAGCAGCTACGGGACTAGCGGGGGTTACCAAGAGACCCAGTACTTC	CASSYGTSGGYQETQYF
TRBD2	TRBV7-8	TRBJ2-7	-	TGTGCCAGCAGCCCGGGACTAGAGTCCTACGAGCAGTACTTC	CASSPGLESYEQYF
TRBD1	TRBV3-1	TRBJ1-1	many	TGTGCCAGCAGCCAAGCAGGGACAGGGAACACTGAAGCTTTCTTT	CASSQAGTGNTEAFF
-	TRBV5-1	TRBJ1-6	many	TGCGCCAGCAGCTTGCGTGCTGGGGGCAGGGATTCACCCCTCCACTTT	CASSLRAGGRDSPLHF
-	TRBV12-3/TRBV12-4	TRBJ2-2	many	TGTGCCAGCTCCTCCCGGGACGGGTGGGCCGGGGAGCTGTTTTTT	CASSSRDGWAGELFF
-	TRBV6-1	TRBJ2-4	many	TGTGCCAGCAGAGAAACAGTAGCCAAAAACATTAAGTACTTC	CASRETVAKNIKYF
-	TRBV6-2/TRBV6-3	TRBJ1-1	-	TGTGCCAGCGGGGTAGGGGGGCGTTTGAGGTTGGTGAACACTGAAGCTTTCTTT	CASGVGGRLRLVNTEAFF